This T cell receptor beta chain came from a study of T cell changes during pregnancy in multiple sclerosis. This clone was recorded only once. The assay was immunoSEQ multiplex PCR, and TCRdb's table has in-frame clones only and misses some. The sample consists of about 100,000 clones, around 93% of them appearing once. Trimming took off 10 bases at V and 1 base at J, with 20 bases between the two ends. From germline, CDR1 is LNHDA and CDR2 SQIVND (reference sequence). The CDR3 contains 16 residues. The source material was peripheral blood, sampled after pregnancy. The chain combines TRBV19 with TRBJ1-5; perhaps TRBD1 as D (5 bases). The source is a female donor with multiple sclerosis, enrolled in a pregnancy study. The CDR3 DNA follows: TGTGCCACCAAATCCTATGGGGCCTTAAGCAATCAGCCCCAGCATTTT. Amino acid sequence: CATKSYGALSNQPQHF.